These T cell receptor beta chains were read from a single sample in a study of blood T cells in healthy people across ages. MiXCR, applied by TCRdb to the 5' RACE reads, yields one record per CDR3 protein. The top ten hold about 32% of the sample, which has about 690,000 distinct CDR3 sequences, 40% to 45% seen once. Sequenced: blood. Receptor source: a man older than 75 in good health. The CDR3 runs from the conserved cysteine through the conserved F or W. D genes are given only for firm matches. Size is omitted from some rows. Given values are once, few, many or a class for expanded clones.

TRBD1 | NA | TRBJ2-7 | TRBV29-1 | 12 | CNVGTGTYEQYF | TGCAACGTCGGGACAGGGACGTACGAGCAGTACTTC
NA | NA | TRBJ2-1 | TRBV6-2/TRBV6-3 | 19 | CASSYNSSPQGASYNEQFF | TGTGCCAGCAGTTACAACAGCTCCCCCCAAGGGGCCTCCTACAATGAGCAGTTCTTC
NA | NA | TRBJ2-1 | TRBV29-1 | 11 | CSGLLYNEQFF | TGCAGCGGACTACTATACAATGAACAGTTCTTC
TRBD2 | few | TRBJ2-1 | TRBV4-3 | 16 | CASSQVTLAEYNEQFF | TGCGCCAGCAGCCAAGTGACGCTAGCGGAGTACAATGAGCAGTTCTTC
NA | few | TRBJ2-3 | TRBV3-1 | 12 | CASSQDKDTQYF | TGTGCCAGCAGCCAAGATAAGGATACGCAGTATTTT
TRBD1 | NA | TRBJ2-5 | TRBV3-1 | 16 | CASSPRDRGRLETQYF | TGTGCCAGCAGCCCTAGGGACAGGGGCCGTTTAGAGACCCAGTACTTC
TRBD1 | NA | TRBJ2-7 | TRBV24-1 | 15 | CATSDSSRDSGEQYF | TGTGCCACCAGTGACAGCTCCCGGGACAGCGGCGAGCAGTACTTC
TRBD2 | NA | TRBJ2-1 | TRBV6-2/TRBV6-3 | 15 | CASRLLAFSYNEQFF | TGTGCCAGCAGATTACTAGCGTTCTCCTACAATGAGCAGTTCTTC
TRBD2 | few | TRBJ2-3 | TRBV11-3 | 18 | CASSLGSSGGRTTDTQYF | TGTGCCAGCAGCTTAGGTTCTAGCGGGGGGCGGACCACAGATACGCAGTATTTT
TRBD1 | NA | TRBJ2-5 | TRBV7-2 | 15 | CASSSTGFTKETQYF | TGTGCCAGCAGCTCGACAGGGTTTACCAAAGAGACCCAGTACTTC
NA | NA | TRBJ2-4 | TRBV20-1 | 15 | CSARVQAGAKNIQYF | TGCAGTGCTAGAGTCCAAGCGGGAGCCAAAAACATTCAGTACTTC
TRBD2 | NA | TRBJ2-1 | TRBV9 | 15 | CASSVEELAGGGQFF | TGTGCCAGCAGCGTAGAAGAACTAGCGGGAGGTGGGCAGTTCTTC
TRBD1 | NA | TRBJ1-1 | TRBV14 | 16 | CASSQVIGQGATEAFF | TGTGCCAGCAGCCAAGTTATAGGACAGGGGGCCACTGAAGCTTTCTTT
TRBD2 | few | TRBJ2-1 | TRBV10-3 | 13 | CASGRLAENEQFF | TGTGCCAGCGGCCGACTAGCCGAAAATGAGCAGTTCTTC
TRBD2 | few | TRBJ2-2 | TRBV14 | 12 | CASISGTGELFF | TGTGCCAGCATTAGCGGGACCGGGGAGCTGTTTTTT
TRBD2 | NA | TRBJ2-2 | TRBV5-1 | 15 | CASNLSGRNTGELFF | TGCGCCAGCAACCTTAGCGGGAGAAACACCGGGGAGCTGTTTTTT
NA | few | TRBJ1-5 | TRBV2 | 15 | CASSERAGGNQPQHF | TGTGCCAGCAGTGAACGGGCAGGGGGCAATCAGCCCCAGCATTTT
TRBD1 | NA | TRBJ1-1 | TRBV30 | 16 | CAWSVSYRGVATEAFF | TGTGCCTGGAGTGTATCCTACAGGGGAGTTGCCACTGAAGCTTTCTTT
NA | many | TRBJ1-2 | TRBV4-3 | 15 | CASSQERQANYGYTF | TGCGCCAGCAGCCAAGAGCGACAAGCTAACTATGGCTACACCTTC
TRBD2 | NA | TRBJ2-1 | TRBV12-3/TRBV12-4 | 14 | CASRLSGGRDEQFF | TGTGCCAGCAGGCTCAGCGGGGGAAGGGATGAGCAGTTCTTC
NA | few | TRBJ2-5 | TRBV12-3/TRBV12-4 | 15 | CASSFYGGPQETQYF | TGTGCCAGCAGTTTTTACGGGGGACCCCAAGAGACCCAGTACTTC
TRBD1 | few | TRBJ2-7 | TRBV6-6 | 16 | CASSPSTGSSYNEQYF | TGTGCCAGCAGTCCCTCGACAGGGAGCTCCTACAATGAGCAGTACTTC
NA | NA | TRBJ2-6 | TRBV6-5 | 18 | CASSYYPLSASGANVLTF | TGTGCCAGCAGTTACTACCCCCTCAGCGCATCTGGGGCCAACGTCCTGACTTTC
TRBD1 | NA | TRBJ1-6 | TRBV20-1 | 13 | CSAFSGTGEPLHF | TGCAGTGCTTTCTCGGGGACAGGGGAACCCCTCCACTTT
TRBD2 | NA | TRBJ2-7 | TRBV6-5 | 15 | CASSSGLAGVYEQYF | TGTGCCAGCAGTTCCGGACTAGCGGGAGTCTACGAGCAGTACTTC
NA | NA | TRBJ2-6 | TRBV27 | 15 | CASLQRGLGRGVLTF | TGTGCCAGCCTGCAACGGGGATTGGGCCGCGGCGTCCTGACTTTC
TRBD2 | many | TRBJ2-5 | TRBV4-2 | 17 | CASSQVGRGAGEETQYF | TGTGCCAGCAGCCAAGTTGGAAGGGGAGCGGGAGAAGAGACCCAGTACTTC
NA | NA | TRBJ2-5 | TRBV27 | 11 | CASRPLETQYF | TGTGCCAGCAGGCCCCTAGAGACCCAGTACTTC
NA | few | TRBJ2-7 | TRBV5-1 | 14 | CASSSLGAQYEQYF | TGCGCCAGCAGCTCGTTAGGGGCGCAATACGAGCAGTACTTC
NA | NA | TRBJ2-1 | TRBV6-5 | 15 | CATATLRGTYNEQFF | TGTGCCACCGCTACCTTGCGGGGTACCTACAATGAGCAGTTCTTC
NA | NA | TRBJ2-3 | TRBV4-2 | 14 | CASSQGQALDTQYF | TGTGCCAGCAGCCAAGGACAGGCCCTAGATACGCAGTATTTT
NA | many | TRBJ2-5 | TRBV10-3 | 11 | CAISAKETQYF | TGTGCCATCAGTGCGAAAGAGACCCAGTACTTC
NA | NA | TRBJ2-5 | TRBV20-1 | 13 | CSARDRLSKTQYF | TGCAGTGCTAGAGACAGACTGAGTAAGACCCAGTACTTC
NA | NA | TRBJ2-5 | TRBV12-3/TRBV12-4 | 13 | CASSPPSGWKQYF | TGTGCCAGCAGTCCCCCCTCAGGATGGAAGCAGTACTTC
NA | few | TRBJ2-7 | TRBV7-8 | 18 | CASSVVPLSGVGAYEQYF | TGTGCCAGCAGCGTCGTTCCGTTGTCGGGTGTTGGGGCCTACGAGCAGTACTTC
TRBD2 | NA | TRBJ2-5 | TRBV4-2 | 17 | CASSLGIQRGDVETQYF | TGTGCCAGCAGCCTAGGAATTCAGCGGGGGGATGTAGAGACCCAGTACTTC
NA | many | TRBJ1-6 | TRBV14 | 15 | CASSQETGGNSPLHF | TGTGCCAGCAGCCAAGAGACAGGTGGGAATTCACCCCTCCACTTT
NA | NA | TRBJ2-5 | TRBV21-1 | 18 | CASSKGGTSGKGPETQYF | TGTGCCAGCAGCAAAGGGGGGACTAGCGGGAAGGGGCCAGAGACCCAGTACTTC
TRBD1 | NA | TRBJ1-1 | TRBV10-3 | 13 | CAIAGGLNTEAFF | TGTGCCATCGCAGGGGGCCTGAACACTGAAGCTTTCTTT
TRBD1 | NA | TRBJ2-7 | TRBV7-8 | 12 | CASSSTGDVQYF | TGTGCCAGCAGCTCAACAGGGGACGTGCAGTACTTC
TRBD2 | NA | TRBJ2-3 | TRBV2 | 13 | CASNRDYTDTQYF | TGTGCCAGCAATCGGGACTACACAGATACGCAGTATTTT
TRBD2 | few | TRBJ2-1 | TRBV7-2 | 14 | CASSQGTSGTRGFF | TGTGCCAGCAGCCAGGGGACTAGCGGGACAAGGGGGTTCTTC
NA | many | TRBJ1-2 | TRBV7-8 | 16 | CASSLDGDPANYGYTF | TGTGCCAGCAGCTTAGATGGGGACCCCGCTAACTATGGCTACACCTTC
TRBD1 | NA | TRBJ2-5 | TRBV20-1 | 17 | CSASPYSSGTAQETQYF | TGCAGTGCTAGCCCCTATAGTTCCGGGACAGCACAAGAGACCCAGTACTTC
NA | NA | TRBJ2-5 | TRBV20-1 | 12 | CSAAGGRETQYF | TGCAGTGCTGCCGGGGGGCGGGAGACCCAGTACTTC
NA | NA | TRBJ1-4 | TRBV4-1 | 16 | CASSYQLRGPNEKLFF | TGCGCCAGCAGCTACCAATTACGGGGGCCTAATGAAAAACTGTTTTTT